A selection of T cell receptor beta chains follows, all from one sample in a study of PD-L1 blockade in urothelial cancer. TCRdb's table, derived via immunoSEQ multiplex PCR, lists solely in-frame clones and lacks some. This sample has tens of thousands of clones, with roughly 90% found just once. Sequenced material: PBMCs, taken around atezolizumab (anti-PD-L1) treatment. The receptors here all came from a woman aged 55 to 70 with urothelial cancer. The conserved cysteine and the conserved F or W are not part of the CDR3 here. Fields, in order: clone size, V gene, CDR3 protein. Expanded clones are given a class, and other clones once, few, many or no size at all.

NA,TRBV11-2,ASSSGTGVRGYT
NA,TRBV4-1,ASSQGRNTEAF
NA,TRBV4-1,ASSHLGGTGIGSAEAF
NA,TRBV5-8,ASSPSRTGFPGQETQY
NA,TRBV19,ASLGGGNQPQH
NA,TRBV28,ASSQQGRDGYT
NA,TRBV12-2,ASRHNTSTDTQY
once,TRBV27,ASSLGGKETQY
NA,TRBV28,ASMSSPQGQSH
NA,TRBV7-9,ASTTTGGSGEKLF
NA,TRBV19,ASSIDKNEKLF
NA,TRBV19,ASSILTGKDEQF
NA,TRBV28,ASSRPGTAVNEQF
NA,TRBV6-6,ATEPQNAYTGELF
NA,TRBV27,ASGFFPRNYKNTEAF
NA,TRBV14,ASSQVRGTIREKLF
NA,TRBV5-6,ASSLRDTSYEQY
NA,TRBV7-9,ASSTPDSQETQY